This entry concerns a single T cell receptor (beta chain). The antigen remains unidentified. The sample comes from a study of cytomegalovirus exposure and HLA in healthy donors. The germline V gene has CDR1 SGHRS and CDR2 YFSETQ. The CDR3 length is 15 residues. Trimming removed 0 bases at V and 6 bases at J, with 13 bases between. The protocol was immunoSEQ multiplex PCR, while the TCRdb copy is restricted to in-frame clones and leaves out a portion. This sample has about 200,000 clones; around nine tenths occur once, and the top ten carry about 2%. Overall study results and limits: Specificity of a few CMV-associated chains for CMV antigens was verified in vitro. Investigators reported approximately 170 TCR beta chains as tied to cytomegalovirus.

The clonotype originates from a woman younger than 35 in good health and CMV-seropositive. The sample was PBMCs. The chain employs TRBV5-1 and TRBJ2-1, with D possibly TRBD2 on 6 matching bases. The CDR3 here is CASSLGPGLFNEQFF. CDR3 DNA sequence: TGCGCCAGCAGCTTGGGGCCGGGACTTTTCAATGAGCAGTTCTTC.